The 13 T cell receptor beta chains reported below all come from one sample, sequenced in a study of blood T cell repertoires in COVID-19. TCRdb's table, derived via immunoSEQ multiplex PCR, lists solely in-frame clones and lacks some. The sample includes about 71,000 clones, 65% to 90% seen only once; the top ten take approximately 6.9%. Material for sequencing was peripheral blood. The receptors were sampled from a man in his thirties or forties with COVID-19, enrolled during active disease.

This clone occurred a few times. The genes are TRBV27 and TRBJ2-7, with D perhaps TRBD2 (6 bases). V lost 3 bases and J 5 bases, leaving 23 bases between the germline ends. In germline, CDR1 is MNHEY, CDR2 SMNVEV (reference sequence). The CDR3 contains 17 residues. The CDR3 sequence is CASSLGPSEPSSHEQYF. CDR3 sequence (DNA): TGTGCCAGCAGTTTGGGGCCTAGCGAGCCAAGTTCACACGAGCAGTACTTC.

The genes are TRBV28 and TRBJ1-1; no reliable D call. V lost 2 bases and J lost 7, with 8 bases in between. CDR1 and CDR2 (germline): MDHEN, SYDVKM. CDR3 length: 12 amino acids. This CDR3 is CASSLMHSEAFF. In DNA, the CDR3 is TGTGCCAGCAGTTTAATGCATAGTGAAGCTTTCTTT.

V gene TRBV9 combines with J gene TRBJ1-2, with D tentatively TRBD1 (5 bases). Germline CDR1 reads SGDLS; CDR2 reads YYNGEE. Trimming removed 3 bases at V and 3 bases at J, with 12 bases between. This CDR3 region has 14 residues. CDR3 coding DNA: TGTGCCAGCAGCGCCCGGACATCCTACTATGGCTACACCTTC. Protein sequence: CASSARTSYYGYTF.

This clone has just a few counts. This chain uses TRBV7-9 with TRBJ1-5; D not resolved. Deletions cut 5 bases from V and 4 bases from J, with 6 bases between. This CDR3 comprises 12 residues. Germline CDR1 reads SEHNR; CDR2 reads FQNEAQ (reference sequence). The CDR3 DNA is TGTGCCAGCAGCCCCCCGAATCAGCCCCAGCATTTT. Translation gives CASSPPNQPQHF. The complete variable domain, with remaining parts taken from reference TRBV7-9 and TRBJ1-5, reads DTGVSQNPRHKITKRGQNVTFRCDPISEHNRLYWYRQTLGQGPEFLTYFQNEAQLEKSRLLSDRFSAERPKGSFSTLEIQRTEQGDSAMYLCASSPPNQPQHFGDGTRLSIL.

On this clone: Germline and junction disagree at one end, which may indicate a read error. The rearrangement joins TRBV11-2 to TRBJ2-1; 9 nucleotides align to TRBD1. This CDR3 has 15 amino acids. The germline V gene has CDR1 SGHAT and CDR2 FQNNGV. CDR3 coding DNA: TGTGCCAGCAGCGTAGACAGGGGGGCCTACAATGAGCAGTTCTTC. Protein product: CASSVDRGAYNEQFF.

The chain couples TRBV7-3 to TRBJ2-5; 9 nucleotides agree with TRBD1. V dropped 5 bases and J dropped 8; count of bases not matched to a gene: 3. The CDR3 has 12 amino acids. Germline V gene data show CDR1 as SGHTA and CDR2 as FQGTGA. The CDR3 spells CASSATGGTQYF. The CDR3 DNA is TGTGCCAGCAGCGCGACAGGGGGTACCCAGTACTTC.

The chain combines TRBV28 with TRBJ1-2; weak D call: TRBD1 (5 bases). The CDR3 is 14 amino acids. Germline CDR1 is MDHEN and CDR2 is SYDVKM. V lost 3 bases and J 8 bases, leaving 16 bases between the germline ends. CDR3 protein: CASSFQGGVGGYTF. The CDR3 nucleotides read TGTGCCAGCAGTTTTCAGGGAGGCGTTGGGGGCTACACCTTC.

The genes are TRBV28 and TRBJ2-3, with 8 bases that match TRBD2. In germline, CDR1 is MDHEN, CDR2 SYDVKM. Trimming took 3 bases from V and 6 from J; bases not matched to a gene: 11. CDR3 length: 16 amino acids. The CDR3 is CASSFSGGAGADTQYF. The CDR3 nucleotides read TGTGCCAGCAGTTTCAGCGGAGGAGCGGGGGCGGATACGCAGTATTTT.

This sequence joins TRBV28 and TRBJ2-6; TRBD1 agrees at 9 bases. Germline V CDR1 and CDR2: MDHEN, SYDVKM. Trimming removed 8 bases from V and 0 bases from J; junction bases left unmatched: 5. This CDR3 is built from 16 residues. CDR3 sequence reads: CASRGTGNSGANVLTF. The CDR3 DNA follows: TGTGCCAGCCGCGGGACAGGGAACTCTGGGGCCAACGTCCTGACTTTC.

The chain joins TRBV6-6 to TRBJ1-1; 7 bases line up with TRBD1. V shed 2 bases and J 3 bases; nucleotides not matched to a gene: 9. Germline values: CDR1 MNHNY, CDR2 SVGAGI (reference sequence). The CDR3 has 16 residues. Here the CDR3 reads CASSYPGTVEDTEAFF. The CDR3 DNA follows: TGTGCCAGCAGTTACCCCGGGACAGTTGAGGACACTGAAGCTTTCTTT.

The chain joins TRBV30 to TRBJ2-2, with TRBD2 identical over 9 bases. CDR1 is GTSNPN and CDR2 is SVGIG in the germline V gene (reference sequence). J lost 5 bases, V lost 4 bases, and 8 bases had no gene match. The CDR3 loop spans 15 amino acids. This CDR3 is CAWKIAGVGTGELFF. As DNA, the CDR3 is TGTGCCTGGAAAATAGCGGGAGTTGGGACCGGGGAGCTGTTTTTT.

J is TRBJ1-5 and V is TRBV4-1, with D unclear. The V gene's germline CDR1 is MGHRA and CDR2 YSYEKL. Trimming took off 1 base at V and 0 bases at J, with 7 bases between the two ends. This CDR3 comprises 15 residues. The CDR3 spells CASSQGLYSNQPQHF. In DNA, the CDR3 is TGCGCCAGCAGCCAAGGACTGTATAGCAATCAGCCCCAGCATTTT.

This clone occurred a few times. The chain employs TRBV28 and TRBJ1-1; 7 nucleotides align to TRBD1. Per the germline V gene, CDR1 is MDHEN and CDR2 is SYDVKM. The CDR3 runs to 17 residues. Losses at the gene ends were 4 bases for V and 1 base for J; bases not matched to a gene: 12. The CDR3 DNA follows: TGTGCCAGCAGTTCCCCGACAGGGCGGATTAGGAACACTGAAGCTTTCTTT. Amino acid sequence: CASSSPTGRIRNTEAFF.